The rows below give T cell receptor beta chains drawn from one sample of a study of cytomegalovirus exposure and HLA in healthy donors. Libraries were prepared by immunoSEQ multiplex PCR; TCRdb keeps only in-frame clonotypes and omits some of them. The sample yields over 200,000 clones, roughly 84% seen once. The specimen sequenced was PBMCs. The receptors stem from a woman aged 18-30 years in good health and CMV-seropositive. Each CDR3 is given with its conserved first and last residue. D genes are given only for firm matches. The size of a clone is reported for some rows only, either as once, few or many, or as a class for expanded clones.

clone_size,j_call,v_call,d_call,cdr3_aa,cdr3_nt
NA,TRBJ2-7,TRBV29-1,TRBD2,CSVGLAGVDYEQYF,TGCAGCGTTGGACTAGCGGGTGTAGACTACGAGCAGTACTTC
NA,TRBJ2-1,TRBV6-5,NA,CASRSYNEQFF,TGTGCCAGCAGATCATACAATGAGCAGTTCTTC
NA,TRBJ2-1,TRBV27,TRBD1,CASSSGDRASTSSYNEQFF,TGTGCCAGCAGCTCAGGGGACAGGGCCAGCACGAGTTCCTACAATGAGCAGTTCTTC
once,TRBJ1-2,TRBV5-1,TRBD1,CASSSTFGQGAYGYTF,TGCGCCAGCAGCTCCACCTTTGGACAGGGGGCCTATGGCTACACCTTC
NA,TRBJ2-2,TRBV28,TRBD2,CASRLRLAGTNGELFF,TGTGCCAGCAGGCTAAGGCTAGCGGGAACGAACGGGGAGCTGTTTTTT
few,TRBJ1-2,TRBV5-1,NA,CASSLNREINYGYTF,TGCGCCAGCAGCTTGAACAGGGAGATTAACTATGGCTACACCTTC
NA,TRBJ2-3,TRBV4-1,TRBD2,CASSQDAGRGVTQYF,TGCGCCAGCAGCCAAGACGCCGGGAGGGGCGTTACGCAGTATTTT
NA,TRBJ1-5,TRBV5-6,NA,CASSLGQYNQPQHF,TGTGCCAGCAGCTTGGGACAGTACAATCAGCCCCAGCATTTT
once,TRBJ2-1,TRBV9,TRBD2,CASSVAGGGGSFNEQFF,TGTGCCAGCAGCGTAGCGGGAGGTGGTGGGAGCTTTAATGAGCAGTTCTTC
NA,TRBJ2-7,TRBV28,NA,CASSFGRGPYEQYF,TGTGCCAGCAGTTTCGGCAGGGGCCCCTACGAGCAGTACTTC
few,TRBJ2-7,TRBV30,TRBD2,CAWSDAGGPYEQYF,TGTGCCTGGAGTGACGCGGGAGGGCCGTATGAGCAGTACTTC
NA,TRBJ2-7,TRBV28,NA,CASSFQGQLYEQYF,TGTGCCAGCAGTTTCCAGGGACAACTCTACGAGCAGTACTTC
NA,TRBJ1-2,TRBV6-5,NA,CASRKDINYGYTF,TGTGCCAGCAGGAAAGACATAAACTATGGCTACACCTTC
NA,TRBJ1-1,TRBV11-3,TRBD1,CASSLDGQGATEAFF,TGTGCCAGCAGCTTAGACGGACAGGGGGCCACTGAAGCTTTCTTT
NA,TRBJ2-4,TRBV27,TRBD1,CASSRGQGDIQYF,TGTGCCAGCAGTCGTGGACAGGGCGACATTCAGTACTTC
once,TRBJ2-3,TRBV30,NA,CAWTTSTDTQYF,TGTGCCTGGACTACTAGCACAGATACGCAGTATTTT
once,TRBJ2-7,TRBV6-5,NA,CASSYSTATNGYEQYF,TGTGCCAGCAGTTACTCGACTGCGACTAACGGGTACGAGCAGTACTTC
NA,TRBJ1-2,TRBV30,TRBD1,CAWSEGTGSGYTF,TGTGCCTGGAGTGAAGGGACAGGGTCTGGCTACACCTTC
NA,TRBJ2-3,TRBV5-8,TRBD2,CASSVSGADTQYF,TGTGCCAGCAGCGTGAGCGGGGCAGATACGCAGTATTTT
NA,TRBJ2-7,TRBV5-1,NA,CASSKPGLREQYF,TGCGCCAGCAGTAAGCCGGGGTTGAGGGAGCAGTACTTC
NA,TRBJ2-1,TRBV11-2,NA,CASSSLRRQNNEQFF,TGTGCCAGCAGCTCTCTTCGGCGACAGAACAATGAGCAGTTCTTC
few,TRBJ2-7,TRBV4-2,NA,CASSPSYRDEQYF,TGTGCCAGCAGCCCGAGTTACAGGGACGAGCAGTACTTC
NA,TRBJ2-7,TRBV30,NA,CAWSGDSPMDSHSEQYF,TGTGCCTGGAGTGGGGACTCCCCCATGGATTCCCATTCCGAGCAGTACTTC
NA,TRBJ1-2,TRBV5-5,TRBD1,CASSLNLRDSNYGYTF,TGTGCCAGCAGCTTGAACTTGAGGGACAGTAACTATGGCTACACCTTC
NA,TRBJ1-2,TRBV16,TRBD1,CASSPGDRGHNGYTF,TGTGCCAGCAGCCCGGGGGACAGGGGGCATAATGGCTACACCTTC
NA,TRBJ1-4,TRBV28,NA,CASSSPFTATNEKLFF,TGTGCCAGCAGCTCCCCTTTCACGGCAACTAATGAAAAACTGTTTTTT
NA,TRBJ2-4,TRBV5-6,NA,CASSTVGRIRNIQYF,TGTGCCAGCAGCACTGTGGGGCGGATTCGAAACATTCAGTACTTC
NA,TRBJ1-5,TRBV4-1,NA,CASSQPMGRRDNQPQHF,TGCGCCAGCAGCCAACCCATGGGGAGAAGGGACAATCAGCCCCAGCATTTT
once,TRBJ1-2,TRBV19,NA,CASSIQFYGYTF,TGTGCCAGTAGTATTCAGTTCTATGGCTACACCTTC
NA,TRBJ2-1,TRBV2,TRBD2,CASSASGNTYNEQFF,TGTGCCAGCAGTGCTAGCGGGAACACCTACAATGAGCAGTTCTTC
NA,TRBJ2-1,TRBV15,TRBD2,CATSRDGTSGNEQFF,TGTGCCACCAGCAGAGATGGTACTAGCGGCAATGAGCAGTTCTTC
NA,TRBJ1-1,TRBV11-2,NA,CASTLRGFSTEAFF,TGTGCCAGCACCCTTAGGGGCTTCTCCACTGAAGCTTTCTTT
NA,TRBJ2-3,TRBV5-6,TRBD1,CASSVQGTQYF,TGTGCCAGCAGCGTACAGGGGACGCAGTATTTT
NA,TRBJ1-5,TRBV19,NA,CASSISQGSNQPQHF,TGTGCCAGTAGTATCTCCCAGGGCAGCAATCAGCCCCAGCATTTT
once,TRBJ2-3,TRBV5-1,TRBD2,CASSLPSGGRAEADTQYF,TGCGCCAGCAGCTTGCCTTCTGGCGGGAGGGCCGAGGCAGATACGCAGTATTTT
once,TRBJ1-5,TRBV29-1,NA,CSVGFEGQPQHF,TGCAGCGTGGGGTTTGAGGGTCAGCCCCAGCATTTT
NA,TRBJ2-7,TRBV19,TRBD1,CASSIWDRAYEQYF,TGTGCCAGTAGTATTTGGGACAGGGCTTACGAGCAGTACTTC
NA,TRBJ1-1,TRBV10-2,TRBD1,CASTRTGRGSEAFF,TGCGCCAGCACCCGGACAGGGCGAGGGAGTGAAGCTTTCTTT
NA,TRBJ1-1,TRBV19,NA,CASSTVTENTEAFF,TGTGCCAGTAGTACCGTGACAGAGAACACTGAAGCTTTCTTT
NA,TRBJ2-1,TRBV5-6,NA,CASSPVGALGGTGEQFF,TGTGCCAGCAGCCCCGTAGGTGCCCTCGGGGGTACGGGTGAGCAGTTCTTC